This TCR beta chain was captured in a study of T cells after yellow fever vaccination. In the study overall: Low-cell-number fractions were prepared with SMART-Seq v4 Ultra Low Input. Overall study findings and caveats: The secondary response was weaker, and its peak arrived faster, on day 5 versus 15.

Note on this clonotype: What it binds is unknown.

Via MiXCR, TCRdb re-called the 5' RACE reads, giving one row per CDR3 protein. The sample has roughly 120,000 distinct CDR3 sequences, around 8% seen once. V lost 3 bases to trimming and J lost 4 bases; unmatched junction nucleotides: 8. Per germline, CDR1 MRHNA and CDR2 SNTAGT. The CDR3 extends over 15 amino acids. The genes are TRBV6-4 and TRBJ1-1; 7 positions match TRBD1. The sequence was obtained from a man younger than 40 who received the YFV17D yellow fever vaccine. The sample consisted of CD8+ T cells sorted from PBMCs, taken 45 days after the yellow fever booster vaccination. CDR3 nucleotides: TGTGCCAGCAGTGATCCCCTAAGGGGGCCCACTGAAGCTTTCTTT. Translating gives CASSDPLRGPTEAFF.